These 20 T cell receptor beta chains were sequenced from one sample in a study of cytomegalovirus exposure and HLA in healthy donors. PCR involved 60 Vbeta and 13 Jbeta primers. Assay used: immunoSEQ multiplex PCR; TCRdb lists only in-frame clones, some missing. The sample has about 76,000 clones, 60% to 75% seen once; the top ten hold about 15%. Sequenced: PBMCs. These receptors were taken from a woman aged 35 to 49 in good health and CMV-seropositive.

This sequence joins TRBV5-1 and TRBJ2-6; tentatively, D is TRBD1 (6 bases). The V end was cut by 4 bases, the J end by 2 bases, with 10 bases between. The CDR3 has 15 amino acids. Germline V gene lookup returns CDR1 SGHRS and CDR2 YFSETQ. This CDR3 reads CASSPAGAGANVLTF. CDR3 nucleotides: TGCGCCAGCAGCCCTGCAGGGGCTGGGGCCAACGTCCTGACTTTC.

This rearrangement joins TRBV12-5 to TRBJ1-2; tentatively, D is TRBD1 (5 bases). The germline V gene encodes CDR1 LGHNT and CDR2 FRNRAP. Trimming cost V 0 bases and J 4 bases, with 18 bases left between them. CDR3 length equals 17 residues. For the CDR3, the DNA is TGTGCTAGTGGTTTGGTATTGGCGACAGTACCCCGCTATGGCTACACCTTC. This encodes CASGLVLATVPRYGYTF.

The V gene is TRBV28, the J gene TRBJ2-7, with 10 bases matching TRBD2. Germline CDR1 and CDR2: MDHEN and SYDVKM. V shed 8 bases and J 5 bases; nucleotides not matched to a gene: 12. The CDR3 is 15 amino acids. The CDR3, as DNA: TGTGCCAGCCCTCCTCCGGGACTAGCGTTGCACGAGCAGTACTTC. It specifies CASPPPGLALHEQYF. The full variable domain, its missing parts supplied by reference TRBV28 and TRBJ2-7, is DVKVTQSSRYLVKRTGEKVFLECVQDMDHENMFWYRQDPGLGLRLIYFSYDVKMKEKGDIPEGYSVSREKKERFSLILESASTNQTSMYLCASPPPGLALHEQYFGPGTRLTVT.

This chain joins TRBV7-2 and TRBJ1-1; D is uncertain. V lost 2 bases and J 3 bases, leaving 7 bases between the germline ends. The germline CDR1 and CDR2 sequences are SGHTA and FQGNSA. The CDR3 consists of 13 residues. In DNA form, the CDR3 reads TGTGCCAGCAGCTTACGTCAGGACACTGAAGCTTTCTTT. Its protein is CASSLRQDTEAFF.

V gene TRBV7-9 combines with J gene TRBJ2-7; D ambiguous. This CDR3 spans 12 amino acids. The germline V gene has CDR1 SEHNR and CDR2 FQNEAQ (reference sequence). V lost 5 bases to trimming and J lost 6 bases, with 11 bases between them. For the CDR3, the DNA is TGTGCCAGCAGCCAAACAGTCTTCGAGCAGTACTTC. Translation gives CASSQTVFEQYF.

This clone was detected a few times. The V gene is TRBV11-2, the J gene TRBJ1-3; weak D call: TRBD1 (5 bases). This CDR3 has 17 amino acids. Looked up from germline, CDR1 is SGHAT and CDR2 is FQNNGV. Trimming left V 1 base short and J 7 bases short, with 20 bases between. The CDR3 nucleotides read TGTGCCAGCAGCTTAGTCGCTCTGGGGACTGCTTTGAACACCATATATTTT. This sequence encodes CASSLVALGTALNTIYF.

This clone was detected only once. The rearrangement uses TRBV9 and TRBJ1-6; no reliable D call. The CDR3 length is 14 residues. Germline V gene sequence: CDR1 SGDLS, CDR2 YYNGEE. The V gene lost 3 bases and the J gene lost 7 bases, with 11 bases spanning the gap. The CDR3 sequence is CASSAEGSNSPLHF. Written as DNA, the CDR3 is TGTGCCAGCAGCGCCGAGGGAAGCAATTCACCCCTCCACTTT.

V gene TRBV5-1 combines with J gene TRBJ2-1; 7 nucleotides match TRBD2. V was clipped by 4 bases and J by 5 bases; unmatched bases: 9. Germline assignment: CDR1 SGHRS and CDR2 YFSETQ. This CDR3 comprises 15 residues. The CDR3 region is CASSATSGANNEQFF. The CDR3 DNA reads TGCGCCAGCAGCGCGACGAGCGGGGCGAACAATGAGCAGTTCTTC.

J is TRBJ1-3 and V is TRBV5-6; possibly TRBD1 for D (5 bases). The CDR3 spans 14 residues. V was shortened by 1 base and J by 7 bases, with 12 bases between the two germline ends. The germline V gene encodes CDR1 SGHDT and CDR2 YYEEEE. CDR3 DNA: TGTGCCAGCAGCTTGTGGACACTTCAGAACACCATATATTTT. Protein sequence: CASSLWTLQNTIYF.

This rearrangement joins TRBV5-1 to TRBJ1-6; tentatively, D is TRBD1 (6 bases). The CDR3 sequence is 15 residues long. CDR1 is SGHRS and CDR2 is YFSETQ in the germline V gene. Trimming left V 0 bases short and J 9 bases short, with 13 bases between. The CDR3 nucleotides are TGCGCCAGCAGCTTGGGGGCCGTAGGGGGTTCACCCCTCCACTTT. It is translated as CASSLGAVGGSPLHF.

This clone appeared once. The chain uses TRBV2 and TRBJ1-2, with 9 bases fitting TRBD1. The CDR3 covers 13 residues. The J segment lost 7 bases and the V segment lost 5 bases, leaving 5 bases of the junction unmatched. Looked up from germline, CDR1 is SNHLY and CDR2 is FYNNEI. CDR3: CASSRTGVIGYTF. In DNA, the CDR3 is TGTGCCAGCAGTCGGACAGGGGTTATTGGCTACACCTTC.

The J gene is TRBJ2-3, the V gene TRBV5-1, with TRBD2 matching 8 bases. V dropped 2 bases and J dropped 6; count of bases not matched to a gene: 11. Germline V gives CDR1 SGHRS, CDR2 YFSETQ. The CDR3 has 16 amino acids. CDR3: CASSLRGGPDPDTQYF. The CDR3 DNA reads TGCGCCAGCAGCTTACGGGGGGGCCCCGACCCCGATACGCAGTATTTT.

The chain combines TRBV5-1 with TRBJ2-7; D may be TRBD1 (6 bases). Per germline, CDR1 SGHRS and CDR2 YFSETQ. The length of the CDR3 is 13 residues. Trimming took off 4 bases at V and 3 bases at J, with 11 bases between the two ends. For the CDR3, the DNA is TGCGCCAGCAGCCTAGGACAGAGCTACGAGCAGTACTTC. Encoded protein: CASSLGQSYEQYF.

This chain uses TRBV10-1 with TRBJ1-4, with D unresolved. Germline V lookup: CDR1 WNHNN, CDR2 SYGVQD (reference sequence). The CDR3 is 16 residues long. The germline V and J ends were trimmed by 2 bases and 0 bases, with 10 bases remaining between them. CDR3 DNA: TGCGCCAGCAGTGAGGAGCGGCCTTCAACTAATGAAAAACTGTTTTTT. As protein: CASSEERPSTNEKLFF.

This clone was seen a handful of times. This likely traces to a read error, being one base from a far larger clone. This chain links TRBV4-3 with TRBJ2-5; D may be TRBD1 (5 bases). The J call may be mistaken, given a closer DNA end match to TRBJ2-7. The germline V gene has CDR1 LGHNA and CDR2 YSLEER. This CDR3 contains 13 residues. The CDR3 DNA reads TGCGACAGCAGCCAAGATAGGGGTTCCGAGCAGTACTTC. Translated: CDSSQDRGSEQYF.

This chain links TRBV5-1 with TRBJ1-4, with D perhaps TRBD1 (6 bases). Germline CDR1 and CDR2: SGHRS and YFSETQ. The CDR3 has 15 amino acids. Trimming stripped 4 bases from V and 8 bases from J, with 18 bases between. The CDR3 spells CASSQTTGLGEKLFF. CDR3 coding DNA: TGCGCCAGCAGCCAAACGACAGGACTGGGGGAAAAACTGTTTTTT.

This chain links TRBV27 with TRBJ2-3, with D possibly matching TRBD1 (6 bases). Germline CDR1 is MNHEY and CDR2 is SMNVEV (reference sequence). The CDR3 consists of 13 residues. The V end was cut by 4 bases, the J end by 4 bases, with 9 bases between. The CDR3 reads CASSSAGADTQYF. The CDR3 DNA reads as TGTGCCAGCAGTTCCGCAGGGGCAGATACGCAGTATTTT.

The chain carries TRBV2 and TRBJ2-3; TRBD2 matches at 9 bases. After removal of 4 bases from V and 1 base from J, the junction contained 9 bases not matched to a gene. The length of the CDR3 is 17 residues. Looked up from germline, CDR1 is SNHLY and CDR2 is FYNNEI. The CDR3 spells CASSGLGAGGRTDTQYF. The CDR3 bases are TGTGCCAGCAGTGGTCTGGGAGCGGGAGGACGCACAGATACGCAGTATTTT.

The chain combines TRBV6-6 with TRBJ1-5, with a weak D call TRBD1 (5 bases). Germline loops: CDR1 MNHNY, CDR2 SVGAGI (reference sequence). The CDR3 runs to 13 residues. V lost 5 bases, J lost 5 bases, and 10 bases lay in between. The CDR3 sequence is CASSPDRDQPQHF. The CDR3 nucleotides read TGTGCCAGCAGTCCAGACAGAGATCAGCCCCAGCATTTT.

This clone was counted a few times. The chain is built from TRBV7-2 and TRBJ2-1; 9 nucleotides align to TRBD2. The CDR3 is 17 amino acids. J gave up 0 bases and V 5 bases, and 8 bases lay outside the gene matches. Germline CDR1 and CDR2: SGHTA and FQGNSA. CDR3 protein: CASSPRAGGTSYNEQFF. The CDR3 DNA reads TGTGCCAGCAGCCCCCGAGCGGGAGGAACCTCCTACAATGAGCAGTTCTTC.